The 9 T cell receptor beta chains presented below share a single source sample, sequenced in a study of blood T cell repertoires in COVID-19. Assay: immunoSEQ multiplex PCR; the TCRdb copy retains only in-frame clones and omits some. This table holds around 250,000 clones, approximately 85% found once. What was sequenced was peripheral blood. The receptors were gathered from a middle-aged man with active or convalescent COVID-19.

The chain couples TRBV2 to TRBJ2-1, with 7 bases lining up with TRBD2. V dropped 5 bases and J dropped 15; count of bases not matched to a gene: 13. The CDR3 totals 13 residues. The germline V gene encodes CDR1 SNHLY and CDR2 FYNNEI. In DNA, the CDR3 is TGTGCCAGCAGTATAACGACTAGCCCCCCTTGGTTCTTC. Translating gives CASSITTSPPWFF.

The chain is built from TRBV25-1 and TRBJ1-3; D unresolved. The V gene's germline CDR1 is MGHDK and CDR2 SYGVNS. The CDR3 sequence is 13 residues long. V was pared by 5 bases and J by 4 bases, with 9 bases between. CDR3: CASSSHMGNTIYF. In DNA, the CDR3 is TGTGCCAGCAGTTCTCACATGGGAAACACCATATATTTT.

The chain links TRBV9 to TRBJ1-3; D is unresolved. The CDR3 contains 16 residues. Germline loops: CDR1 SGDLS, CDR2 YYNGEE. V was pared by 4 bases and J by 0 bases, with 14 bases between. The CDR3 is CASSPRLLRSGNTIYF. The CDR3 DNA reads TGTGCCAGCAGCCCCCGACTGTTGCGCTCTGGAAACACCATATATTTT.

This rearrangement joins TRBV3-1 (or the pseudogene TRBV3-2) to TRBJ1-3; D unresolved. Germline CDR1 and CDR2: LGHDT and YNNKEL (reference sequence). The CDR3 loop spans 13 amino acids. Trimming cost V 4 bases and J 2 bases, with 6 bases left between them. The CDR3 DNA follows: TGTGCCAGCAGCCGCCGAGCTGGAAACACCATATATTTT. This translates into CASSRRAGNTIYF.

This rearrangement joins TRBV14 to TRBJ1-2; D unclear. The CDR3 runs 14 residues. The germline CDR1 and CDR2 sequences are SGHDN and FVKESK. V lost 5 bases and J lost 4, with 14 bases in between. CDR3 residues: CASSASTWSYGYTF. The CDR3 DNA follows: TGTGCCAGCAGCGCATCGACTTGGAGCTATGGCTACACCTTC.

The rearrangement links TRBV29-1 to TRBJ1-3; tentative D call: TRBD1 (5 bases). Germline CDR1 SQVTM, CDR2 ANQGSEA. The CDR3 has 15 amino acids. Trimming left V 3 bases short and J 0 bases short, with 12 bases between. The CDR3 here is CSVDGQGHSGNTIYF. The CDR3 DNA reads TGCAGCGTTGATGGGCAGGGCCACTCTGGAAACACCATATATTTT.

This chain connects TRBV11-2 to TRBJ1-1, with D unresolved. Germline CDR1 is SGHAT and CDR2 is FQNNGV. The CDR3 is made up of 13 amino acids. Trimming took off 1 base at V and 1 base at J, with 4 bases between the two ends. The DNA for the CDR3 is TGTGCCAGCAGCTTAGGAGCGAACACTGAAGCTTTCTTT. As protein: CASSLGANTEAFF.

This rearrangement joins TRBV27 to TRBJ1-2, with D possibly matching TRBD1 (5 bases). This CDR3 has 13 amino acids. Germline V CDR1 and CDR2: MNHEY, SMNVEV (reference sequence). Trimming took off 3 bases at V and 8 bases at J, with 13 bases between the two ends. CDR3 sequence (DNA): TGTGCCAGCAGTTTGGGGCGGAACTTGGGCTACACCTTC. Translated, it gives CASSLGRNLGYTF.

This clone appeared once. V is TRBV20-1 and J is TRBJ2-3; D unclear. The CDR3 has 10 amino acids. Germline V CDR1 and CDR2: DFQATT, SNEGSKA (reference sequence). V lost 6 bases, J lost 6 bases, and 7 bases lay in between. Here the CDR3 DNA reads TGCAGTGCCTCCTTGGATACGCAGTATTTT. As protein: CSASLDTQYF.